The present T cell receptor (beta chain) was sequenced within a study of cytomegalovirus exposure and HLA in healthy donors. Broader study findings: Among the sequence variants, a highly shared cluster was likely an artifact of sequencing.

On this clone: The antigen remains unidentified.

The germline V gene encodes CDR1 KGHSH and CDR2 LQKENI. CDR3 length: 16 residues. The ends lost 1 base at V and 4 bases at J; junction bases unmatched: 5. In the PCR, 60 Vbeta and 13 Jbeta primers were used. The table came from immunoSEQ multiplex PCR; TCRdb's copy has only in-frame clones and leaves some out. Recorded for this sample: 60,000 or so clones. Material: PBMCs. The TCR comes from a man aged 50 to 60 in good health and CMV-seropositive. The chain uses TRBV18 and TRBJ2-3; 10 bases fit TRBD2. The CDR3 here is CASSPRASGGADTQYF. In DNA, the CDR3 is TGTGCCAGCTCACCACGGGCTAGCGGGGGTGCAGATACGCAGTATTTT.